This is a list of T cell receptor beta chains from one sample in a study of OX40 agonist ivuxolimab in advanced cancers. Only in-frame clones appear in the TCRdb table, and some are missing; sequencing was by immunoSEQ multiplex PCR. The table has about 45,000 clones, around 90% seen once. The sample consisted of CD4+ or CD8+ T cells sorted from blood, taken in a trial of the OX40 agonist ivuxolimab. The receptors stem from an adult with an advanced solid tumor such as melanoma, head and neck, liver or kidney cancer. The CDR3 runs from the conserved cysteine through the conserved F or W. Fields, in order: D gene, J gene, V gene, clone size, CDR3 protein, CDR3 DNA. D genes are given only for firm matches. Clone size is stated in some rows and not others, as once, few, many or a class when expanded.

NA TRBJ1-2 TRBV6-5 NA CASSYLGARNGYTF TGTGCCAGCAGTTACCTGGGGGCGCGAAATGGCTACACCTTC
NA TRBJ2-5 TRBV11-1 NA CASSLGDGTHQETQYF TGTGCCAGCAGCTTAGGGGATGGGACACACCAAGAGACCCAGTACTTC
NA TRBJ2-1 TRBV2 NA CASRLGAGVEQFF TGTGCCAGCAGGCTTGGGGCCGGGGTTGAGCAGTTCTTC
NA TRBJ1-2 TRBV7-9 NA CASSLRAAGVEYGYTF TGTGCCAGCAGCCTCAGGGCGGCAGGGGTAGAGTATGGCTACACCTTC
NA TRBJ2-7 TRBV7-9 NA CASSLGAGLPYEQYF TGTGCCAGCAGCTTAGGGGCCGGCTTACCCTACGAGCAGTACTTC
TRBD2 TRBJ2-1 TRBV10-1 NA CASSRGRVTDNEQFF TGCGCCAGCAGTCGCGGGAGGGTCACGGATAATGAGCAGTTCTTC
NA TRBJ2-1 TRBV6-4 NA CASSEGGEQFF TGTGCCAGCAGCGAAGGGGGTGAGCAGTTCTTC
NA TRBJ2-5 TRBV7-6 once CASSPIRLTEQETQYF TGTGCCAGCAGCCCGATTAGGTTGACGGAGCAAGAGACCCAGTACTTC
TRBD2 TRBJ2-7 TRBV5-6 NA CASTPAGVLEQYF TGTGCCAGCACCCCCGCGGGGGTTCTCGAGCAGTACTTC
TRBD1 TRBJ1-5 TRBV30 NA CAWSGDRAGQPQHF TGTGCCTGGAGCGGCGACAGGGCGGGTCAGCCCCAGCATTTT
NA TRBJ2-1 TRBV7-8 once CASRPPGTQSSYNEQFF TGTGCCAGCAGACCTCCGGGAACCCAGAGCTCCTACAATGAGCAGTTCTTC
NA TRBJ2-5 TRBV7-9 NA CASSYPLEYQETQYF TGTGCCAGCAGCTACCCTCTCGAGTACCAAGAGACCCAGTACTTC
NA TRBJ1-1 TRBV25-1 NA CASGGRYMNTEAFF TGTGCCTCCGGCGGGCGGTACATGAACACTGAAGCTTTCTTT
NA TRBJ2-2 TRBV10-2 NA CASSQVGPRSGTGELFF TGCGCCAGCAGCCAGGTGGGGCCGCGGTCAGGGACCGGGGAGCTGTTTTTT
NA TRBJ2-7 TRBV5-6 NA CASSRSVSYEQYF TGTGCCAGCAGCCGAAGCGTGTCCTACGAGCAGTACTTC
NA TRBJ2-4 TRBV7-8 once CASSVDRIQYF TGTGCCAGCAGCGTCGACAGGATTCAGTACTTC
TRBD1 TRBJ1-5 TRBV6-6 NA CASRPRQGGQPQHF TGTGCCAGCAGACCCCGACAGGGCGGTCAGCCCCAGCATTTT
TRBD2 TRBJ2-7 TRBV5-8 NA CASFGGGSGYEQYF TGTGCCAGCTTCGGCGGCGGGAGTGGATACGAGCAGTACTTC
NA TRBJ2-7 TRBV5-1 NA CASSPSSEGGSYEQYF TGCGCCAGCAGCCCCTCATCGGAGGGTGGGTCCTACGAGCAGTACTTC
NA TRBJ1-3 TRBV7-6 once CASSLGGPPGNTIYF TGTGCCAGCAGCTTAGGGGGACCGCCGGGAAACACCATATATTTT
NA TRBJ2-1 TRBV2 NA CASQGNNEQFF TGTGCCAGCCAGGGGAACAATGAGCAGTTCTTC
NA TRBJ1-1 TRBV19 NA CASSNQGFTEAFF TGTGCCAGTAGTAACCAGGGGTTCACTGAAGCTTTCTTT
TRBD1 TRBJ2-4 TRBV7-9 NA CASSRTGGTGTFTENIQYF TGTGCCAGCAGCCGCACCGGCGGGACAGGCACTTTTACGGAAAACATTCAGTACTTC
TRBD1 TRBJ1-1 TRBV25-1 NA CASSESGGTEAFF TGTGCCAGCAGTGAATCAGGGGGCACTGAAGCTTTCTTT
TRBD2 TRBJ2-1 TRBV11-2 NA CASSPRGGRAWNEQFF TGTGCCAGCAGCCCACGAGGCGGGAGGGCCTGGAATGAGCAGTTCTTC
NA TRBJ1-2 TRBV4-2 NA CASSQPASNYGYTF TGTGCCAGCAGCCAACCGGCCTCTAACTATGGCTACACCTTC
NA TRBJ2-5 TRBV29-1 NA CSVEDQGDGGRTQYF TGCAGCGTTGAAGACCAGGGGGACGGGGGAAGGACCCAGTACTTC
TRBD2 TRBJ2-1 TRBV6-5 NA CASSRTSVDEQFF TGTGCCAGCAGTCGGACTAGCGTGGATGAGCAGTTCTTC
NA TRBJ2-7 TRBV13 NA CASSTGSPPPTYEQYF TGTGCCAGCAGTACTGGATCCCCACCGCCAACCTACGAGCAGTACTTC
NA TRBJ1-1 TRBV10-3 once CAIRPLGGGTEAFF TGTGCCATCAGACCCCTAGGAGGGGGCACTGAAGCTTTCTTT
NA TRBJ2-5 TRBV28 NA CASSFPLGETQYF TGTGCCAGCAGTTTTCCTTTGGGGGAGACCCAGTACTTC
NA TRBJ2-7 TRBV5-4 NA CASSPDERSSSYEQYF TGTGCCAGCAGCCCGGACGAGCGGTCGAGCTCCTACGAGCAGTACTTC
NA TRBJ2-7 TRBV5-6 NA CASSLAEKHYSYEQYF TGTGCCAGCAGCTTGGCCGAAAAACACTACTCCTACGAGCAGTACTTC
NA TRBJ1-1 TRBV29-1 NA CSYLGRKDTEAFF TGCAGCTACCTCGGCAGGAAGGACACTGAAGCTTTCTTT
NA TRBJ2-7 TRBV29-1 NA CSVLEEIRYEQYF TGCAGCGTACTGGAGGAGATCAGGTACGAGCAGTACTTC
TRBD2 TRBJ2-7 TRBV6-5 NA CASRTSGSANEQYF TGTGCCAGCAGAACCAGCGGGAGTGCGAACGAGCAGTACTTC
NA TRBJ1-1 TRBV28 NA CASSLHAGMNTEAFF TGTGCCAGCAGTTTACACGCAGGGATGAACACTGAAGCTTTCTTT
NA TRBJ2-7 TRBV2 NA CASSLAGSYEQYF TGTGCCAGCAGTTTGGCCGGGTCGTACGAGCAGTACTTC
TRBD1 TRBJ1-5 TRBV7-6 NA CASSLGTDRAIQPQHF TGTGCCAGCAGCTTAGGAACCGACAGGGCCATTCAGCCCCAGCATTTT
NA TRBJ1-1 TRBV9 NA CASSVGAGEAFF TGTGCCAGCAGCGTGGGGGCGGGTGAAGCTTTCTTT
NA TRBJ1-5 TRBV19 NA CASSFVGSNQPQHF TGTGCCAGTAGTTTCGTTGGCAGCAATCAGCCCCAGCATTTT
TRBD2 TRBJ2-7 TRBV11-2 NA CASSFSSGGTSYEQYF TGTGCCAGCAGCTTCTCTAGCGGGGGGACCTCCTACGAGCAGTACTTC